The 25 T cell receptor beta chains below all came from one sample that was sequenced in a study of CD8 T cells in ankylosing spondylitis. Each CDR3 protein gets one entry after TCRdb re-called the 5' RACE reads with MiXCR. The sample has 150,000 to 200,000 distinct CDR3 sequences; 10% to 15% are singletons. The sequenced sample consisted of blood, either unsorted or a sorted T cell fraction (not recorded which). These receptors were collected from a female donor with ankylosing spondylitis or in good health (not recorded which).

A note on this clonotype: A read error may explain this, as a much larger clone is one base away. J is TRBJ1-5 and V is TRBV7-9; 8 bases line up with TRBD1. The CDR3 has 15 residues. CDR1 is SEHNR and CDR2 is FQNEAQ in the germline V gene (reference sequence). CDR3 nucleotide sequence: TGTGCCGGCAGCATCGGACAGGGACCCAATCAGCCCCAGCATTTT. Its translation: CAGSIGQGPNQPQHF.

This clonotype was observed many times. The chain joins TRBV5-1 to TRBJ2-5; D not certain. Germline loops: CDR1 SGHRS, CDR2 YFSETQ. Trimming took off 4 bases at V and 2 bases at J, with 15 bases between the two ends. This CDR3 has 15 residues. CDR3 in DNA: TGCGCCAGCAGCAATAACAAGGGCTCTCAAGAGACCCAGTACTTC. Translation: CASSNNKGSQETQYF.

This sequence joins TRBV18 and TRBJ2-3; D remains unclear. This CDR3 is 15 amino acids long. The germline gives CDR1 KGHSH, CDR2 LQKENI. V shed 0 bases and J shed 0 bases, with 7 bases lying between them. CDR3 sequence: CASSPPSESTDTQYF. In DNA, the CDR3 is TGTGCCAGCTCACCACCGTCGGAGAGCACAGATACGCAGTATTTT. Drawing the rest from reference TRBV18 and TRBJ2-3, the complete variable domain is NAGVMQNPRHLVRRRGQEARLRCSPMKGHSHVYWYRQLPEEGLKFMVYLQKENIIDESGMPKERFSAEFPKEGPSILRIQQVVRGDSAAYFCASSPPSESTDTQYFGPGTRLTVL.

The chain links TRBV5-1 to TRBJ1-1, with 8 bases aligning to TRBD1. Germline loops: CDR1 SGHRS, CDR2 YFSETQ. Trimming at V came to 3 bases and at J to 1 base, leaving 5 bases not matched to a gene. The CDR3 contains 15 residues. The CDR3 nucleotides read TGCGCCAGCAGCTCATCCGGGACAGGGAACACTGAAGCTTTCTTT. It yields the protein CASSSSGTGNTEAFF.

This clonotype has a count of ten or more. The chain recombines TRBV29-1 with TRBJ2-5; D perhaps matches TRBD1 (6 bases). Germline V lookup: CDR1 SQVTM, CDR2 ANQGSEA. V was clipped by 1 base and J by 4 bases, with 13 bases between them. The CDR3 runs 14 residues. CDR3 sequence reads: CSVEVIRGSETQYF. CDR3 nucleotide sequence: TGCAGCGTTGAAGTCATCAGGGGTTCAGAGACCCAGTACTTC.

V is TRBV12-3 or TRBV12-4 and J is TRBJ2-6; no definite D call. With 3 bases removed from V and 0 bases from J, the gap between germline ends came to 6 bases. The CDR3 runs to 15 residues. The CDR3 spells CASSFESSGANVLTF. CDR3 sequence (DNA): TGTGCCAGCAGTTTTGAGAGCTCTGGGGCCAACGTCCTGACTTTC.

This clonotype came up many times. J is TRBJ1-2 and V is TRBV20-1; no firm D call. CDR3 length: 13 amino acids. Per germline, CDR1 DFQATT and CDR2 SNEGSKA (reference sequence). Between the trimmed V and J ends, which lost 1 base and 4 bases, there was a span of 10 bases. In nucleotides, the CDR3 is TGCAGTGCTAGAGGTTCCGGGAGCTATGGCTACACCTTC. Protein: CSARGSGSYGYTF.

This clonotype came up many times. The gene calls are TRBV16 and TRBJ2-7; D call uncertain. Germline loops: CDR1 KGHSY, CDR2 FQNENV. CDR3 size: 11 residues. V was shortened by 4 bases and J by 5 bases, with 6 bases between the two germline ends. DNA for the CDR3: TGTGCCAGCAGCCCCGCGGACGAGCAGTACTTC. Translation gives CASSPADEQYF.

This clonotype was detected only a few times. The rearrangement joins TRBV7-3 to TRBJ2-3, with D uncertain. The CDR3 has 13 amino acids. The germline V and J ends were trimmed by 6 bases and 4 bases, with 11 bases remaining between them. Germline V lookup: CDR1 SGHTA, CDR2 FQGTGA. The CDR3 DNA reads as TGTGCCAGCAGTTTTTTTGCGCCAGATACGCAGTATTTT. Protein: CASSFFAPDTQYF.

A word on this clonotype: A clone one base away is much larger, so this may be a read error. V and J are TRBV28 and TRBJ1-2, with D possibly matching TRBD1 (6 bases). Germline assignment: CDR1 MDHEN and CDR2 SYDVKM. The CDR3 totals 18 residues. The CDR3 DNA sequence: TGTACCAGCAGTTTCCCGGCGGGGGGCGGATGGGGAGACTATGGCTACACCTTC. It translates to CTSSFPAGGGWGDYGYTF.

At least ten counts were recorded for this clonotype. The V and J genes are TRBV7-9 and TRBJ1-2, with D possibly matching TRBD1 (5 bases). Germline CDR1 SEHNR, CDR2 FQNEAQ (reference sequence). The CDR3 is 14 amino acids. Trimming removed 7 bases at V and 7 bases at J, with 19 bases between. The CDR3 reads CASTLSQGESGYTF. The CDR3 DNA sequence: TGTGCCAGCACCCTTTCCCAGGGAGAGTCTGGCTACACCTTC.

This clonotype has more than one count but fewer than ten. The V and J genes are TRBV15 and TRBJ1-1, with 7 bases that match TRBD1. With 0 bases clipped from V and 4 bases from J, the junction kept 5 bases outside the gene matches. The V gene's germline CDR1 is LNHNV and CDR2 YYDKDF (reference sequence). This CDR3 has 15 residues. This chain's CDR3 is CATSRDPRTGTEAFF. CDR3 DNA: TGTGCCACCAGCAGAGATCCCCGGACAGGCACTGAAGCTTTCTTT.

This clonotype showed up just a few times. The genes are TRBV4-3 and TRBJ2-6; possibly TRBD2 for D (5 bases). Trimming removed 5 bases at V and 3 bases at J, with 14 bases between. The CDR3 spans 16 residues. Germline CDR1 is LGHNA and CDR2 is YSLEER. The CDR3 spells CASSSGSRGGANVLTF. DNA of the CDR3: TGCGCCAGCAGCTCGGGAAGTAGAGGTGGGGCCAACGTCCTGACTTTC.

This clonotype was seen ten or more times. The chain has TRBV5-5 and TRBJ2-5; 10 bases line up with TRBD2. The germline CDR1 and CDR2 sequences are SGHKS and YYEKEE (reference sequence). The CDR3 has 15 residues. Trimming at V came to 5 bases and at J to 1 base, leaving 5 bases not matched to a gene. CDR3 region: CASSALAGFQETQYF. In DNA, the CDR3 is TGTGCCAGCAGTGCACTAGCGGGGTTCCAAGAGACCCAGTACTTC.

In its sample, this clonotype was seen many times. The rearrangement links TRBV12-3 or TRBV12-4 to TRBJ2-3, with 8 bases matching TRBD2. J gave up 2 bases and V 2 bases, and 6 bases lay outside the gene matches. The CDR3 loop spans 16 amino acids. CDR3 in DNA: TGTGCCAGCAGTTTACGCGTTAGCGGGAACACAGATACGCAGTATTTT. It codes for CASSLRVSGNTDTQYF.

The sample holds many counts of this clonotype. The CDR3 bases are TGTGCCAGCAGCCCACAGGGGGCAAGCAATCAGCCCCAGCATTTT. This sequence encodes CASSPQGASNQPQHF. V and J are TRBV6-1 and TRBJ1-5; 9 nucleotides line up with TRBD1. Germline CDR1 MNHNS, CDR2 SASEGT. Trimming removed 6 bases from V and 1 base from J; junction bases left unmatched: 4. The CDR3 covers 15 residues.

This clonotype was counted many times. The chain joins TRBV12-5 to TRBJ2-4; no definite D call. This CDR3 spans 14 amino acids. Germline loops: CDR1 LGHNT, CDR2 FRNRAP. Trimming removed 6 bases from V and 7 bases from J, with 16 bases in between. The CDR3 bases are TGTGCTAGTGGCCCTACGGACGGTAGTAACATTCAGTACTTC. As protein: CASGPTDGSNIQYF.

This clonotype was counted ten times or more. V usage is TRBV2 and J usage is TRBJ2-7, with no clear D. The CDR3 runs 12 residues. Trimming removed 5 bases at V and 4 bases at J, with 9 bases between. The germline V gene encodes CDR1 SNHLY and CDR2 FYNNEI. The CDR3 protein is CASSQTAYEQYF. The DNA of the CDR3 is TGTGCCAGCAGTCAGACGGCTTACGAGCAGTACTTC. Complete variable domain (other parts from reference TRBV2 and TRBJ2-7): EPEVTQTPSHQVTQMGQEVILRCVPISNHLYFYWYRQILGQKVEFLVSFYNNEISEKSEIFDDQFSVERPDGSNFTLKIRSTKLEDSAMYFCASSQTAYEQYFGPGTRLTVT.

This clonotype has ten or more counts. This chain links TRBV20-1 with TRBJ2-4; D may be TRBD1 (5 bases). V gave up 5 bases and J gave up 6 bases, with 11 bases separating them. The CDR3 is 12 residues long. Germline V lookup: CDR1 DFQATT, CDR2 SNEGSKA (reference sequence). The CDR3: CSAVPTVNIQYF. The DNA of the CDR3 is TGCAGTGCTGTACCGACAGTAAACATTCAGTACTTC.

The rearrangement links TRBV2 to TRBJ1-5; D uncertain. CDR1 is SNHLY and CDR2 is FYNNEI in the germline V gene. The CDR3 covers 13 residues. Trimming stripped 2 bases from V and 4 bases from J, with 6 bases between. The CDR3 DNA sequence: TGTGCCAGCAGTGAACGAGGTAATCAGCCCCAGCATTTT. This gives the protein CASSERGNQPQHF. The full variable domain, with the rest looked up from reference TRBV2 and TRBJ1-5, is EPEVTQTPSHQVTQMGQEVILRCVPISNHLYFYWYRQILGQKVEFLVSFYNNEISEKSEIFDDQFSVERPDGSNFTLKIRSTKLEDSAMYFCASSERGNQPQHFGDGTRLSIL.

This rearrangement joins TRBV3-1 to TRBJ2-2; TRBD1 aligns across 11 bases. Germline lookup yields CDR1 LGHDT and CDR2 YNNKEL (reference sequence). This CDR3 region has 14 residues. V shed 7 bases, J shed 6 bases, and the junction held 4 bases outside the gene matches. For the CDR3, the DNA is TGTGCCAGCACGGACAGGGGGCCTTCCGGGGAGCTGTTTTTT. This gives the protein CASTDRGPSGELFF.

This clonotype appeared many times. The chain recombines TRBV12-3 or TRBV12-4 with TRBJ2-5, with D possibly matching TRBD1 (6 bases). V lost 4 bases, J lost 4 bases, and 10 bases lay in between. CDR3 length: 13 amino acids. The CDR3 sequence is CASSSLTGETQYF. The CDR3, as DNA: TGTGCCAGCAGTTCCTTGACAGGAGAGACCCAGTACTTC.

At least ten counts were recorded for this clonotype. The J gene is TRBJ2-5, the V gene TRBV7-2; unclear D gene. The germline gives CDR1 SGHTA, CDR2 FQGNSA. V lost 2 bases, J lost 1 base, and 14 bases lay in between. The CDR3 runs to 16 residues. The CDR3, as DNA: TGTGCCAGCAGCTTAAGTACTTGGGTTTTCCAAGAGACCCAGTACTTC. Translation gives CASSLSTWVFQETQYF.

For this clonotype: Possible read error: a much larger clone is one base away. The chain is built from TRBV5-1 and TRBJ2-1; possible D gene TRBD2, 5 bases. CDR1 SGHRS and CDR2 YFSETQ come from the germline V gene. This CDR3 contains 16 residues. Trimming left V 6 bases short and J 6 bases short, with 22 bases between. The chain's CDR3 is CASTQLQTSGGNEQFF. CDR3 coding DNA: TGCGCCAGCACCCAATTACAGACCTCTGGAGGCAATGAGCAGTTCTTC. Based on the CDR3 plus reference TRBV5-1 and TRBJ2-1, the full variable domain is KAGVTQTPRYLIKTRGQQVTLSCSPISGHRSVSWYQQTPGQGLQFLFEYFSETQRNKGNFPGRFSGRQFSNSRSEMNVSTLELGDSALYLCASTQLQTSGGNEQFFGPGTRLTVL.

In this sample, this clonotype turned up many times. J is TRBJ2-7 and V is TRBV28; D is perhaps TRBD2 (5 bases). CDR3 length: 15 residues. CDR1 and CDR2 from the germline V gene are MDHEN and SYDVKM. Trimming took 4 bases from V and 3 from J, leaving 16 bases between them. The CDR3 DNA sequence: TGTGCCAGCAGTTCCTGGACGACGGGGATCTACGAGCAGTACTTC. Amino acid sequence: CASSSWTTGIYEQYF.